Sequencing of this TCR beta chain was carried out in a study of identical twins. Findings and limits, study-wide: Carriage of fewer insertions was seen in abundant cord blood beta clonotypes, whereas memory repertoires showed none. Within beta out-of-frame sequences, the excess sharing observed between twins was weaker. Within twin pairs, the out-of-frame alpha sequences they shared showed excess low generation probability.

A universal primer site was incorporated via template switching, and the cDNA contained unique molecular identifiers. TCRdb reanalysed the 5' RACE reads using MiXCR and keeps one entry per CDR3 protein. This table has around 490,000 distinct CDR3 sequences, around 15% appearing once. This CDR3 comprises 12 residues. The V end lost 6 bases, the J end lost 8 bases, and 13 bases lay between the germline ends. This clonotype turned up a few times. The target antigen is unknown. This sample was also put to use in a study of yellow fever vaccine responses in identical twins.

V is TRBV12-3 or TRBV12-4 and J is TRBJ1-1; D ambiguous. The sequence derives from a woman under 30 in good health. The sequenced material came from CD4+ T cells sorted from blood. This CDR3 reads CASSTRRNEAFF. In DNA, the CDR3 is TGTGCCAGCAGCACCAGACGCAACGAAGCTTTCTTT.